This T cell receptor (beta chain) was sequenced for a study of T cell changes during pregnancy in multiple sclerosis. V was clipped by 3 bases and J by 3 bases, with 11 bases between them. Germline assignment: CDR1 MNHEY and CDR2 SMNVEV (reference sequence). This CDR3 contains 14 residues. Sequenced by immunoSEQ multiplex PCR; TCRdb stores in-frame clones only, minus some. The data show roughly 38,000 clones, 90% to 95% seen once. Specimen: CD4+ T cells from peripheral blood mononuclear cells, collected in the second trimester of pregnancy. The chain combines TRBV27 with TRBJ2-5, with D maybe TRBD1 (6 bases). The receptor was derived from a female donor in good health, enrolled as a control in a pregnancy study. CDR3 protein: CASSLRGMEETQYF. As DNA, the CDR3 is TGTGCCAGCAGTTTGAGGGGGATGGAAGAGACCCAGTACTTC.